What follows are 18 T cell receptor beta chains derived from one specimen sequenced in a study of cytomegalovirus exposure and HLA in healthy donors. The method was immunoSEQ multiplex PCR; TCRdb's version includes in-frame clones alone and lacks a portion of them. The sample shows 200,000 or so clones, more than 75% of them seen only once. Material for sequencing was PBMCs. These receptors were taken from a woman between 18 and 29 years old in good health and CMV-seropositive.

The rearrangement joins TRBV5-1 to TRBJ2-1, with a possible D match to TRBD1 (5 bases). The germline CDR1 and CDR2 sequences are SGHRS and YFSETQ. CDR3 length: 16 amino acids. The V end was cut by 2 bases, the J end by 0 bases, with 12 bases between. In DNA, the CDR3 is TGCGCCAGCAGCTTAACAGGTTTAAGCTCCTACAATGAGCAGTTCTTC. Its protein is CASSLTGLSSYNEQFF.

V gene TRBV11-2 combines with J gene TRBJ2-1; 8 bases are shared with TRBD2. The length of the CDR3 is 15 residues. Unmatched junction bases numbered 9, after V lost 5 bases and J lost 6 bases. The germline gives CDR1 SGHAT, CDR2 FQNNGV. The CDR3 bases are TGTGCCAGCAGCAGCGGGACTAGTGGAGTCAATGAGCAGTTCTTC. This gives the protein CASSSGTSGVNEQFF.

The V gene is TRBV28, the J gene TRBJ2-7; no firm D call. The V end lost 2 bases, the J end lost 1 base, and 9 bases lay between the germline ends. This CDR3 contains 14 residues. Germline V lookup: CDR1 MDHEN, CDR2 SYDVKM. The CDR3 loop reads CASSLKHLSYEQYF. CDR3 sequence (DNA): TGTGCCAGCAGTTTAAAGCACCTTTCCTACGAGCAGTACTTC.

The rearrangement joins TRBV5-5 to TRBJ2-7; 11 bases are a match to TRBD2. Germline assignment: CDR1 SGHKS and CDR2 YYEKEE (reference sequence). The V segment lost 3 bases and the J segment 7 bases; nucleotides outside the gene matches: 9. There are 15 residues in the CDR3. In DNA, the CDR3 is TGTGCCAGCAGCTACGGCCTAGGGACTAGCGGAGAGCAGTACTTC. Its protein is CASSYGLGTSGEQYF.

This clone was recorded only once. The chain has TRBV27 and TRBJ2-5; TRBD1 aligns across 9 bases. The CDR3 length is 15 residues. The V gene end was trimmed by 5 bases and the J gene end by 6 bases; junction bases not matched to a gene: 10. Germline CDR1 MNHEY, CDR2 SMNVEV (reference sequence). This CDR3 is CASSADRGTSKTQYF. In DNA, the CDR3 is TGTGCCAGCAGTGCAGACAGGGGGACCTCAAAGACCCAGTACTTC.

This chain connects TRBV5-1 to TRBJ2-2; TRBD1 matches at 8 bases. V dropped 2 bases and J dropped 7; count of bases not matched to a gene: 7. This CDR3 has 15 amino acids. The V gene's germline CDR1 is SGHRS and CDR2 YFSETQ. The CDR3 DNA reads TGCGCCAGCAGCTTTCCAGGGGGCGAAAACGGGGAGCTGTTTTTT. Residues: CASSFPGGENGELFF.

The chain uses TRBV6-1 and TRBJ1-1, with 9 bases identical to TRBD1. Germline V lookup: CDR1 MNHNS, CDR2 SASEGT. The J segment lost 4 bases and the V segment lost 5 bases, leaving 8 bases of the junction unmatched. This CDR3 region has 15 residues. CDR3 amino acids: CASSLYLTGGTEAFF. The DNA for the CDR3 is TGTGCCAGCAGTTTATACCTGACAGGGGGCACTGAAGCTTTCTTT.

V is TRBV15 and J is TRBJ1-4; the match to TRBD1 covers 7 bases. This CDR3 region has 16 residues. Germline CDR1 reads LNHNV; CDR2 reads YYDKDF (reference sequence). J was trimmed by 3 bases and V by 3 bases; bases with no gene match: 7. This chain's CDR3 is CATSRIRQGPNEKLFF. The CDR3 DNA is TGTGCCACCAGCAGGATAAGACAGGGCCCTAATGAAAAACTGTTTTTT.

The rearrangement joins TRBV5-1 to TRBJ2-1, with no clear D. Trimming shortened V by 3 bases and J by 5 bases, and 12 bases separated the two germline ends. The germline V gene encodes CDR1 SGHRS and CDR2 YFSETQ. The CDR3 runs to 14 residues. Written as DNA, the CDR3 is TGCGCCAGCAGCTCTATCCCGAGAGACAATGAGCAGTTCTTC. Protein: CASSSIPRDNEQFF.

This clone was seen at least ten times. This CDR3 is also generated by other DNA sequences in the sample. The CDR3 here is CASSVEGSNQPQHF. CDR3 DNA: TGTGCCAGCAGCGTAGAGGGGAGCAATCAGCCCCAGCATTTT. This chain connects TRBV9 to TRBJ1-5; D might be TRBD1 (5 bases). Germline loops: CDR1 SGDLS, CDR2 YYNGEE. This CDR3 contains 14 residues. V was shortened by 0 bases and J by 1 base, with 5 bases between the two germline ends.

V gene TRBV4-1 combines with J gene TRBJ2-7; TRBD2 aligns across 7 bases. Germline loops: CDR1 MGHRA, CDR2 YSYEKL. This CDR3 is built from 16 residues. The trim removed 0 bases at V and 7 bases at J, leaving 12 bases unmatched. The DNA of the CDR3 is TGCGCCAGCAGCCAAGAAGAGAGCGGGACCGGAGGGGAGCAGTACTTC. Amino acids: CASSQEESGTGGEQYF.

The V call is TRBV5-4, the J call TRBJ2-7; TRBD1 matches 9 bases. CDR3 length: 15 amino acids. Germline trimming cut 0 bases from V and 3 bases from J; bases unmatched to any gene: 4. Germline V gene sequence: CDR1 SGHNT, CDR2 YYREEE (reference sequence). The chain's CDR3 is CASSLDETGGYEQYF. CDR3 sequence (DNA): TGTGCCAGCAGCTTGGACGAGACAGGGGGCTACGAGCAGTACTTC.

This sequence joins TRBV27 and TRBJ2-1; 8 bases map to TRBD2. The CDR3 covers 15 residues. CDR1 MNHEY and CDR2 SMNVEV come from the germline V gene (reference sequence). The J segment lost 10 bases and the V segment lost 4 bases, leaving 12 bases of the junction unmatched. DNA of the CDR3: TGTGCCAGCAGTTGGGAACTAGCGGCTACAGGGGAGCAGTTCTTC. As protein: CASSWELAATGEQFF.

The J gene is TRBJ2-7, the V gene TRBV28, with 12 bases fitting TRBD1. V shed 4 bases, J shed 5 bases, and the junction held 9 bases outside the gene matches. This CDR3 comprises 16 residues. Per the germline V gene, CDR1 is MDHEN and CDR2 is SYDVKM. The CDR3 coding sequence is TGTGCCAGCAGTTCACCTCCGGGACAGGGGGCCCACGAGCAGTACTTC. Translated: CASSSPPGQGAHEQYF.

The chain recombines TRBV19 with TRBJ2-2; a weak D match, TRBD1 (5 bases). V lost 0 bases and J 5 bases, leaving 10 bases between the germline ends. CDR3 length: 15 residues. Per the germline V gene, CDR1 is LNHDA and CDR2 is SQIVND (reference sequence). The CDR3 coding sequence is TGTGCCAGTAGTATAGACAGGGTAGGAACCGGGGAGCTGTTTTTT. It is translated as CASSIDRVGTGELFF.

The J gene is TRBJ1-5, the V gene TRBV28; possible D gene TRBD1, 6 bases. The CDR3 extends over 16 amino acids. V was trimmed by 2 bases and J by 3 bases, leaving 14 bases between them. In germline, CDR1 is MDHEN, CDR2 SYDVKM. The DNA of the CDR3 is TGTGCCAGCAGTTTACGGACAGCCAACCCCAATCAGCCCCAGCATTTT. As protein: CASSLRTANPNQPQHF. The full variable domain, rest sourced from reference TRBV28 and TRBJ1-5, is DVKVTQSSRYLVKRTGEKVFLECVQDMDHENMFWYRQDPGLGLRLIYFSYDVKMKEKGDIPEGYSVSREKKERFSLILESASTNQTSMYLCASSLRTANPNQPQHFGDGTRLSIL.

V usage is TRBV27 and J usage is TRBJ2-3; 10 positions match TRBD2. CDR3 size: 16 residues. Germline V gene sequence: CDR1 MNHEY, CDR2 SMNVEV (reference sequence). V shed 2 bases and J 0 bases; nucleotides not matched to a gene: 2. CDR3 coding DNA: TGTGCCAGCAGTTTACAGGGACTAGCGAGCACAGATACGCAGTATTTT. It is translated as CASSLQGLASTDTQYF.

CDR3 sequence reads: CSALGRGDNTEAFF. CDR3 sequence (DNA): TGCAGCGCCCTGGGCAGGGGAGACAACACTGAAGCTTTCTTT. This chain uses TRBV29-1 with TRBJ1-1; possible D gene TRBD1, 6 bases. Trimming pared 7 bases from V and 2 bases from J, leaving 17 bases between. The germline CDR1 and CDR2 sequences are SQVTM and ANQGSEA. This CDR3 comprises 14 residues. Filled out from reference TRBV29-1 and TRBJ1-1, the complete variable domain reads SAVISQKPSRDICQRGTSLTIQCQVDSQVTMMFWYRQQPGQSLTLIATANQGSEATYESGFVIDKFPISRPNLTFSTLTVSNMSPEDSSIYLCSALGRGDNTEAFFGQGTRLTVV.